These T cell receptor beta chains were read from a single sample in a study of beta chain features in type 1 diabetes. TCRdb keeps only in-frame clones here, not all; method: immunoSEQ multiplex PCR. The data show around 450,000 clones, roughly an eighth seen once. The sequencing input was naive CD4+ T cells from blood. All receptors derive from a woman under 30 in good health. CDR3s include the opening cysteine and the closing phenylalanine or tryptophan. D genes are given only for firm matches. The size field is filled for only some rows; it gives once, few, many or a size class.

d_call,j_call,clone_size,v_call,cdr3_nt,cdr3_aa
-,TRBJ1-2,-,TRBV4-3,TGCGCCAGCAGCCAAGTCGTCCGGAGTGATCCACGGGGCTACACCTTC,CASSQVVRSDPRGYTF
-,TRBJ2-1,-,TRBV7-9,TGTGCCAGCAGCTTAGGGGGGACCCGGGCCGATGAGCAGTTCTTC,CASSLGGTRADEQFF
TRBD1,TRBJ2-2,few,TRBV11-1,TGTGCCAGCAGACGGGACAGGCCCACCGGGGAGCTGTTTTTT,CASRRDRPTGELFF
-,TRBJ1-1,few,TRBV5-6,TGTGCCAGCAGCACAATGGTTGTTGGGATAGGGGCTTTCTTT,CASSTMVVGIGAFF
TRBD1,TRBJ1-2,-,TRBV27,TGTGCCCGATCGATTCCGGGACAGGGGGACTATGGCTACACCTTC,CARSIPGQGDYGYTF
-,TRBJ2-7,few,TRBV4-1,TGCGCCAGCAGCCAACTCAGTCCCCTGCCGGGCGAGCAGTACTTC,CASSQLSPLPGEQYF
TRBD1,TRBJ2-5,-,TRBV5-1,TGCGCCAGCAGCGTCGCCGGGACAGGGAAAGAGACCCAGTACTTC,CASSVAGTGKETQYF
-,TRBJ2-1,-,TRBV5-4,TGTGCCAGCACCAGTCCAGACGGCCACAATGAGCAGTTCTTC,CASTSPDGHNEQFF
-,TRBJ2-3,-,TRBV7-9,TGTGCCAGCAGCTTAGTCTACACAGATACGCAGTATTTT,CASSLVYTDTQYF
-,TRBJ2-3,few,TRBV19,TGTGCCAGTAGTATCGGGTGGAATACGCAGTATTTT,CASSIGWNTQYF
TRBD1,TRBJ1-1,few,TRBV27,TGTGCCAGCAGGACAGGGGGCACTGAAGCTTTCTTT,CASRTGGTEAFF
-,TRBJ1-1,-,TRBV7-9,TGTGCCAGCAGCTTAGCTGAGGGCCCTGGAAACACTGAAGCTTTCTTT,CASSLAEGPGNTEAFF
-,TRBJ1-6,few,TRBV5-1,TGCGCCAGCAGCTTGCGGGCGGCTGATAATTCACCCCTCCACTTT,CASSLRAADNSPLHF
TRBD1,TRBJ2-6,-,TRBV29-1,TGCAGCGTCAAACAGGGGGCTTCTGGGGCCAACGTCCTGACTTTC,CSVKQGASGANVLTF
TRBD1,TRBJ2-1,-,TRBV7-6,TGTGCCAGCAGCCCCAGGTGGGACAGGGCTCACTACGGATCCAATGAGCAGTTCTTC,CASSPRWDRAHYGSNEQFF
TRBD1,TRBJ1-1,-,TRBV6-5,TGTGCCAGCAGACCCGGGACAGGGTGGACCACTGAAGCTTTCTTT,CASRPGTGWTTEAFF
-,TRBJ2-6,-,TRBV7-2,TGTGCCAGCAGACGGGCTGGGGCCAACGTCCTGACTTTC,CASRRAGANVLTF
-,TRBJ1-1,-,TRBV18,TGTGCCAGCTCTCCAAACACTGAAGCTTTCTTT,CASSPNTEAFF
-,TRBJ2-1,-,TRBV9,TGTGCCAGCAGCGCTAGGAGTACTGAGCAGTTCTTC,CASSARSTEQFF
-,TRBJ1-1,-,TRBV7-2,TGTGCCAGCAGCCGAAAAGACACTGAAGCTTTCTTT,CASSRKDTEAFF
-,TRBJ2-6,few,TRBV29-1,TGCAGCGTTGAAGAGGACACAGTCGGGGCCAACGTCCTGACTTTC,CSVEEDTVGANVLTF
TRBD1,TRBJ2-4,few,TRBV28,TGTGCCACCAGGGGGTTAGCCAAAAACATTCAGTACTTC,CATRGLAKNIQYF
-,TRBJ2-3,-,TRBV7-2,TGTGCCAGCAGCTTTGGGCCAGATACGCAGTATTTT,CASSFGPDTQYF
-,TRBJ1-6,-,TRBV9,TGTGCCAGCAGCGCTAGTCCGGGCGCTAATTCACCCCTCCACTTT,CASSASPGANSPLHF
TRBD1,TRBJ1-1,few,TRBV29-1,TGCAGCGTTTACAGGGGAATGAACACTGAAGCTTTCTTT,CSVYRGMNTEAFF